The clone carrying this T cell receptor beta chain was counted a few times. Germline CDR1 and CDR2: GTSNPN and SVGIG (reference sequence). CDR3 length: 13 amino acids. V shed 8 bases and J shed 3 bases, with 15 bases lying between them. TCRdb processed the 5' RACE reads anew with MiXCR; each CDR3 protein has one entry. The table records about 130,000 distinct CDR3 sequences, under 8% of them present only once. These data come from a study of T cells after yellow fever vaccination. This clonotype originated in a man aged 18 to 29 who received the YFV17D yellow fever vaccine. The chain has TRBV30 and TRBJ2-3, with no clear D. The sample was CD4+ T cells sorted from PBMCs, taken 10 to 11 days after the first yellow fever vaccination. The DNA for the CDR3 is TGTGCCCAGAGCGAGGTGGGGACAGATACGCAGTATTTT. Translation gives CAQSEVGTDTQYF.